A single T cell receptor (beta chain) is shown here with its context. As yet, its antigen is unknown. The data derive from a study of Ad26.COV2.S vaccination and SARS-CoV-2 variants. Generated by immunoSEQ multiplex PCR, the TCRdb table keeps only in-frame clones and is missing some. The sample yields some 350,000 clones, roughly 94% seen once. The study, taken as a whole, reports: Whether participants received vaccine or placebo, their non-spike TCR breadth was similar.

The CDR3 is 15 amino acids. The V segment lost 0 bases and the J segment 6 bases; nucleotides outside the gene matches: 5. CDR1 is SQVTM and CDR2 is ANQGSEA in the germline V gene. V is TRBV29-1 and J is TRBJ2-3; 11 bases map to TRBD2. The sequence was obtained from a human donor who had recovered from COVID-19. Specimen: peripheral blood, collected after recovery from COVID-19. Here the CDR3 DNA reads TGCAGCGTTGAAGACGTAGCGGGGGGGCCCGATACGCAGTATTTT. The encoded protein is CSVEDVAGGPDTQYF.